This T cell receptor beta chain was identified in a study of beta chain features in type 1 diabetes. The study reverse transcribed the entire isolated RNA, so it sequenced expressed TCRB transcripts. Clones were read by immunoSEQ multiplex PCR, and TCRdb kept only the in-frame ones, dropping some. The sample lists about 930,000 clones; 17% were seen once. Trimming removed 0 bases from V and 0 bases from J, with 7 bases in between. This CDR3 has 15 amino acids. The germline V gene has CDR1 SGHTS and CDR2 YDEGEE. The source of this sequence is a woman aged 18-29 years in good health. The chain recombines TRBV5-8 with TRBJ1-5, with D hard to call. Source material: naive CD4+ T cells from blood. CDR3 protein: CASSLVVYSNQPQHF. CDR3 nucleotides: TGTGCCAGCAGCTTGGTAGTGTATAGCAATCAGCCCCAGCATTTT.